The rows below give T cell receptor beta chains drawn from one sample of a study of T cells after yellow fever vaccination. MiXCR was run by TCRdb on the 5' RACE reads, yielding one entry per CDR3 protein. The repertoire holds 250,000 to 350,000 distinct CDR3 sequences, about 4.5% seen once, with roughly a fifth in the top ten. Sequencing was performed on PBMCs, taken 15 days after the yellow fever booster vaccination. The receptors stem from a man between 18 and 29 years old who received the YFV17D yellow fever vaccine. The CDR3 runs from the conserved cysteine through the conserved F or W. Fields, in order: J gene, CDR3 length, V gene, D gene, clone size, CDR3 DNA, CDR3 protein. A D gene is named only where the DNA matches it firmly. Clone size is not always given. Where it is, it says once, few, many or a class for expanded clones.

j_gene: TRBJ2-3; len: 14; v_gene: TRBV11-3; d_gene: TRBD2; abundance: NA; CDR3nt: TGTGCCAGCAGCCACGGGGGGACCACAGATACGCAGTATTTT; CDR3aa: CASSHGGTTDTQYF
j_gene: TRBJ2-3; len: 14; v_gene: TRBV7-9; d_gene: NA; abundance: NA; CDR3nt: TGTGCCAGCAGCTTGGACCCCAGCACAGATACGCAGTATTTT; CDR3aa: CASSLDPSTDTQYF
j_gene: TRBJ2-2; len: 15; v_gene: TRBV7-2; d_gene: NA; abundance: many; CDR3nt: TGTGCCAGCAGCTTAAGTCGGACGAACACCGGGGAGCTGTTTTTT; CDR3aa: CASSLSRTNTGELFF
j_gene: TRBJ2-3; len: 17; v_gene: TRBV9; d_gene: NA; abundance: few; CDR3nt: TGTGCCAGCAGCGTATTGAGCGGGCCAAACCCCGGAGATACGCAGTATTTT; CDR3aa: CASSVLSGPNPGDTQYF
j_gene: TRBJ2-1; len: 13; v_gene: TRBV7-9; d_gene: NA; abundance: many; CDR3nt: TGTGCCAGCAGCTTAGCCAGGGTTAATGAGCAGTTCTTC; CDR3aa: CASSLARVNEQFF
j_gene: TRBJ2-6; len: 18; v_gene: TRBV6-1; d_gene: TRBD1; abundance: NA; CDR3nt: TGTGCCAGCTCACCGGGACAGCACTTAAATTCTGGGGCCAACGTCCTGACTTTC; CDR3aa: CASSPGQHLNSGANVLTF
j_gene: TRBJ1-4; len: 16; v_gene: TRBV5-1; d_gene: TRBD1; abundance: few; CDR3nt: TGCGCCAGCAGTCAACAGGGGGGTCGAACTAATGAAAAACTGTTTTTT; CDR3aa: CASSQQGGRTNEKLFF
j_gene: TRBJ2-3; len: 18; v_gene: TRBV4-1; d_gene: TRBD2; abundance: many; CDR3nt: TGCGCCAGCAGCCAAGACAGGGCTAGCGGGGGGAGGACAGATACGCAGTATTTT; CDR3aa: CASSQDRASGGRTDTQYF
j_gene: TRBJ2-5; len: 13; v_gene: TRBV2; d_gene: NA; abundance: many; CDR3nt: TGTGCCAGCCACACAGGGTACACAGAGACCCAGTACTTC; CDR3aa: CASHTGYTETQYF
j_gene: TRBJ1-1; len: 13; v_gene: TRBV28; d_gene: TRBD1; abundance: NA; CDR3nt: TGTGCCAGCTGGACAGGGGGCAGCACTGAAGCTTTCTTT; CDR3aa: CASWTGGSTEAFF
j_gene: TRBJ2-5; len: 13; v_gene: TRBV7-2; d_gene: TRBD1; abundance: many; CDR3nt: TGTGCCAGCAGGGACAGGGGCAGGGAGACCCAGTACTTC; CDR3aa: CASRDRGRETQYF
j_gene: TRBJ2-3; len: 15; v_gene: TRBV5-6; d_gene: NA; abundance: many; CDR3nt: TGTGCCAGCAGCCTCGGGACCGCAGGCACAGATACGCAGTATTTT; CDR3aa: CASSLGTAGTDTQYF
j_gene: TRBJ2-3; len: 15; v_gene: TRBV4-3; d_gene: NA; abundance: few; CDR3nt: TGCGCCAGCAGCCTTCTCCGGGACTCGACAGATACGCAGTATTTT; CDR3aa: CASSLLRDSTDTQYF
j_gene: TRBJ2-2; len: 13; v_gene: TRBV10-2; d_gene: NA; abundance: NA; CDR3nt: NA; CDR3aa: CASSTSNTGELFF
j_gene: TRBJ2-5; len: 14; v_gene: TRBV6-2/TRBV6-3; d_gene: NA; abundance: many; CDR3nt: TGTGCCAGCAGTTGGACAGTACTTCAAGAGACCCAGTACTTC; CDR3aa: CASSWTVLQETQYF
j_gene: TRBJ2-3; len: 13; v_gene: TRBV25-1; d_gene: TRBD2; abundance: few; CDR3nt: TGTGCCAGCCTCCGGGGGGGCCAAGATACGCAGTATTTT; CDR3aa: CASLRGGQDTQYF
j_gene: TRBJ1-3; len: 18; v_gene: TRBV7-2; d_gene: NA; abundance: many; CDR3nt: TGTGCCAGCAGCTTAGTACCCCCTTCGGGCATCTCTGGAAACACCATATATTTT; CDR3aa: CASSLVPPSGISGNTIYF
j_gene: TRBJ2-5; len: 14; v_gene: TRBV7-2; d_gene: NA; abundance: NA; CDR3nt: TGTGCCAGCAGCTTATGGCTAGCTTCAGAGACCCAGTACTTC; CDR3aa: CASSLWLASETQYF
j_gene: TRBJ2-1; len: 17; v_gene: TRBV12-3/TRBV12-4; d_gene: TRBD1; abundance: NA; CDR3nt: TGTGCCAGCAGTTTAGTACGACAGGGGGCGGGCTACAATGAGCAGTTCTTC; CDR3aa: CASSLVRQGAGYNEQFF
j_gene: TRBJ1-5; len: 16; v_gene: TRBV2; d_gene: NA; abundance: NA; CDR3nt: TGTGCCAGCAGTGAAGCCGGCCGTTCATCCAACCAGCCCCAGCATTTT; CDR3aa: CASSEAGRSSNQPQHF
j_gene: TRBJ1-1; len: 16; v_gene: TRBV7-2; d_gene: NA; abundance: many; CDR3nt: TGTGCCAGCAGCTTAGCGCGGGGCGCTCTAAAGACTGAAGCTTTCTTT; CDR3aa: CASSLARGALKTEAFF
j_gene: TRBJ1-1; len: 13; v_gene: TRBV7-3; d_gene: NA; abundance: many; CDR3nt: TGTGCCAGCAGCTGGAGCCCAGGGACTGAAGCTTTCTTT; CDR3aa: CASSWSPGTEAFF
j_gene: TRBJ2-7; len: 13; v_gene: TRBV11-2; d_gene: NA; abundance: many; CDR3nt: TGTGCCAGCAGCTCATCGGACGGAACCGAGCAGTACTTC; CDR3aa: CASSSSDGTEQYF
j_gene: TRBJ2-7; len: 14; v_gene: TRBV7-2; d_gene: TRBD2; abundance: few; CDR3nt: TGTGCCAGCAGTCTCCAGCGGGGTAGTTCGGAGCAGTACTTC; CDR3aa: CASSLQRGSSEQYF
j_gene: TRBJ1-1; len: 13; v_gene: TRBV14; d_gene: NA; abundance: many; CDR3nt: TGTGCCAGCAGCCGGGACCTGAACACTGAAGCTTTCTTT; CDR3aa: CASSRDLNTEAFF
j_gene: TRBJ2-3; len: 15; v_gene: TRBV7-3; d_gene: TRBD2; abundance: few; CDR3nt: TGTGCCAGCAGCTCCGGACTAGCGGGGGGGTATACGCAGTATTTT; CDR3aa: CASSSGLAGGYTQYF
j_gene: TRBJ1-1; len: 13; v_gene: TRBV29-1; d_gene: NA; abundance: few; CDR3nt: TGCAGCGCCCTGACAGGCCAGAACACTGAAGCTTTCTTT; CDR3aa: CSALTGQNTEAFF